These T cell receptor beta chains were read from a single sample in a study of blood T cell repertoires in COVID-19. Profiling relied on immunoSEQ multiplex PCR, and the TCRdb table lists in-frame clones only, not all of them. The sample carries approximately 72,000 clones, 70% to 90% recorded once. Specimen: peripheral blood. Every receptor here comes from a man aged 45-60 years with acute or convalescent COVID-19. CDR3s include the opening cysteine and the closing phenylalanine or tryptophan. The order of the fields is D gene, clone size, V gene, J gene, CDR3 DNA, CDR3 protein. D genes are given only for firm matches. Rows may omit the clone size; those that give it use once, few, many or a size class.

D gene: TRBD1; clone size: once; V gene: TRBV24-1; J gene: TRBJ1-2; CDR3 DNA: TGTGCCACCAGTGACCGACAGGGTAACTATGGCTACACCTTC; CDR3 protein: CATSDRQGNYGYTF
D gene: TRBD1; clone size: NA; V gene: TRBV29-1; J gene: TRBJ2-5; CDR3 DNA: TGCAGCGTGTCCGGGACAGGGGCCCAAGAGACCCAGTACTTC; CDR3 protein: CSVSGTGAQETQYF
D gene: NA; clone size: NA; V gene: TRBV9; J gene: TRBJ2-5; CDR3 DNA: TGTGCCAGCAGCGTAGCGGGCGGGGTGGAGACCCAGTACTTC; CDR3 protein: CASSVAGGVETQYF
D gene: NA; clone size: NA; V gene: TRBV5-5; J gene: TRBJ1-1; CDR3 DNA: TGTGCCAGCAGCTTGGGCAGGGTGTTCAACACTGAAGCTTTCTTT; CDR3 protein: CASSLGRVFNTEAFF
D gene: NA; clone size: NA; V gene: TRBV6-1; J gene: TRBJ1-6; CDR3 DNA: TGTGCCAGCAGTGAATGGGCATTAGGTTCACCCCTCCACTTT; CDR3 protein: CASSEWALGSPLHF
D gene: TRBD1; clone size: few; V gene: TRBV3-1/TRBV3-2; J gene: TRBJ1-3; CDR3 DNA: TGTGCCAGCAGCCAAGCGAACAGGGGGCATGGTGGAAACACCATATATTTT; CDR3 protein: CASSQANRGHGGNTIYF
D gene: NA; clone size: NA; V gene: TRBV5-4; J gene: TRBJ2-7; CDR3 DNA: TGTGCCAGCAGCTTCGGGGTTTCCTACGAGCAGTACTTC; CDR3 protein: CASSFGVSYEQYF
D gene: TRBD1; clone size: NA; V gene: TRBV9; J gene: TRBJ1-2; CDR3 DNA: TGTGCCAGCACCACAGACAGGGGGCTTGGTGGCTACACCTTC; CDR3 protein: CASTTDRGLGGYTF
D gene: TRBD2; clone size: NA; V gene: TRBV2; J gene: TRBJ2-3; CDR3 DNA: TGTGCCAGCAGTGAAGGGGCGGGGGGCACCGATACGCAGTATTTT; CDR3 protein: CASSEGAGGTDTQYF
D gene: NA; clone size: NA; V gene: TRBV9; J gene: TRBJ2-1; CDR3 DNA: TGTGCCAGCAGCGTAGACTCTTACAATGAGCAGTTCTTC; CDR3 protein: CASSVDSYNEQFF
D gene: NA; clone size: NA; V gene: TRBV2; J gene: TRBJ2-5; CDR3 DNA: TGTGCCAGCAGAGCAGGGACTCCGCAAGAGACCCAGTACTTC; CDR3 protein: CASRAGTPQETQYF
D gene: NA; clone size: few; V gene: TRBV19; J gene: TRBJ2-3; CDR3 DNA: TGTGCCAGTAGTGACCCAGGGAAAACAGATACGCAGTATTTT; CDR3 protein: CASSDPGKTDTQYF
D gene: NA; clone size: NA; V gene: TRBV5-3; J gene: TRBJ1-1; CDR3 DNA: TGTGCCAGGGGAGGGGCAGGCAACACTGAAGCTTTCTTT; CDR3 protein: CARGGAGNTEAFF
D gene: TRBD1; clone size: NA; V gene: TRBV6-5; J gene: TRBJ1-1; CDR3 DNA: TGTGCCAGCAGGAGAGGGGGCTCGGGGACTGAAGCTTTCTTT; CDR3 protein: CASRRGGSGTEAFF
D gene: NA; clone size: NA; V gene: TRBV9; J gene: TRBJ1-1; CDR3 DNA: TGTGCCAGCAGCAACCAGGGGAACACTGAAGCTTTCTTT; CDR3 protein: CASSNQGNTEAFF
D gene: NA; clone size: NA; V gene: TRBV30; J gene: TRBJ1-3; CDR3 DNA: TGTGCCTGGAGTGTGACAGACGGAAACACCATATATTTT; CDR3 protein: CAWSVTDGNTIYF
D gene: TRBD1; clone size: NA; V gene: TRBV6-5; J gene: TRBJ1-1; CDR3 DNA: TGTGCCAGCAGTTACGGACAGGGGTCCACTGAAGCTTTCTTT; CDR3 protein: CASSYGQGSTEAFF
D gene: NA; clone size: NA; V gene: TRBV24-1; J gene: TRBJ1-5; CDR3 DNA: TGTGCCACCGAGAAAAAGGAGACAGATAGCAATCAGCCCCAGCATTTT; CDR3 protein: CATEKKETDSNQPQHF
D gene: NA; clone size: NA; V gene: TRBV5-1; J gene: TRBJ2-7; CDR3 DNA: TGCGCCAGCAGGGACAGCTCCTACGAGCAGTACTTC; CDR3 protein: CASRDSSYEQYF
D gene: NA; clone size: NA; V gene: TRBV5-1; J gene: TRBJ2-6; CDR3 DNA: TGCGCCAGCAGCAAGATGAGCTCTGGGGCCAACGTCCTGACTTTC; CDR3 protein: CASSKMSSGANVLTF
D gene: NA; clone size: NA; V gene: TRBV29-1; J gene: TRBJ2-7; CDR3 DNA: TGCAGCGTTGAGCTTCGGTCCAGGGCCTCCTACGAGCAGTACTTC; CDR3 protein: CSVELRSRASYEQYF
D gene: TRBD1; clone size: NA; V gene: TRBV7-9; J gene: TRBJ2-1; CDR3 DNA: TGTGCCAGCAGCTCGACAGGGTTGGCTAACAATGAGCAGTTCTTC; CDR3 protein: CASSSTGLANNEQFF
D gene: NA; clone size: NA; V gene: TRBV18; J gene: TRBJ2-5; CDR3 DNA: TGTGCCAGCTCACCTTTCGGACAGCAAGAGACCCAGTACTTC; CDR3 protein: CASSPFGQQETQYF
D gene: TRBD1; clone size: NA; V gene: TRBV11-3; J gene: TRBJ2-1; CDR3 DNA: TGTGCCAGCAGCAACCGACAGGGTCTAGGCAATGAGCAGTTCTTC; CDR3 protein: CASSNRQGLGNEQFF
D gene: NA; clone size: NA; V gene: TRBV18; J gene: TRBJ1-5; CDR3 DNA: TGTGCCAGCTCCCAGGGCAGCAATCAGCCCCAGCATTTT; CDR3 protein: CASSQGSNQPQHF
D gene: TRBD1; clone size: NA; V gene: TRBV18; J gene: TRBJ1-5; CDR3 DNA: TGTGCCAGCTCTCGGGACAGGGGAGCGCCTCAGCCCCAGCATTTT; CDR3 protein: CASSRDRGAPQPQHF
D gene: TRBD1; clone size: NA; V gene: TRBV19; J gene: TRBJ2-5; CDR3 DNA: TGTGCCAGTAGTCGGGACAGCCAAGAGACCCAGTACTTC; CDR3 protein: CASSRDSQETQYF
D gene: TRBD1; clone size: NA; V gene: TRBV5-1; J gene: TRBJ2-5; CDR3 DNA: TGCGCCAGCACGCACTCAAACAGGGGTTGGGGGGAGACCCAGTACTTC; CDR3 protein: CASTHSNRGWGETQYF
D gene: NA; clone size: NA; V gene: TRBV3-1/TRBV3-2; J gene: TRBJ1-2; CDR3 DNA: TGTGCCAGCAGCCAATCTTGGACAGATAACTATGGCTACACCTTC; CDR3 protein: CASSQSWTDNYGYTF
D gene: NA; clone size: NA; V gene: TRBV6-6; J gene: TRBJ1-5; CDR3 DNA: TGTGCTACGACCGGGGGGGTCGACCAGCCCCAGCATTTT; CDR3 protein: CATTGGVDQPQHF
D gene: TRBD1; clone size: NA; V gene: TRBV6-2/TRBV6-3; J gene: TRBJ2-2; CDR3 DNA: TGTGCCAGCAGCGGACAGGGAATCACCGGGGAGCTGTTTTTT; CDR3 protein: CASSGQGITGELFF